Below, 29 T cell receptor beta chains from the same sample are listed, as sequenced in a study of blood T cell repertoires in COVID-19. Profiling relied on immunoSEQ multiplex PCR, and the TCRdb table lists in-frame clones only, not all of them. The sample includes about 180,000 clones, approximately 85% of them seen just once. Sequencing was carried out using peripheral blood. The source of these receptors is a man aged 55 to 70 with acute or convalescent COVID-19.

This clone was detected a few times. The J gene is TRBJ1-2, the V gene TRBV19; D unresolved. CDR3 length equals 15 residues. Trimming took off 5 bases at V and 2 bases at J, with 15 bases between the two ends. Germline V lookup: CDR1 LNHDA, CDR2 SQIVND (reference sequence). CDR3 nucleotide sequence: TGTGCCAGTAGTGTACAGTCCGGCCCCAACTATGGCTACACCTTC. As protein: CASSVQSGPNYGYTF. The full variable domain, completed using reference TRBV19 and TRBJ1-2, is DGGITQSPKYLFRKEGQNVTLSCEQNLNHDAMYWYRQDPGQGLRLIYYSQIVNDFQKGDIAEGYSVSREKKESFPLTVTSAQKNPTAFYLCASSVQSGPNYGYTFGSGTRLTVV.

The chain carries TRBV29-1 and TRBJ1-3; 7 nucleotides align to TRBD1. Germline values: CDR1 SQVTM, CDR2 ANQGSEA. CDR3 length equals 11 residues. CDR3 protein: CRAPQGYTIYF. DNA of the CDR3: TGCAGGGCCCCACAGGGGTACACCATATATTTT.

The genes are TRBV27 and TRBJ2-3; 10 bases map to TRBD2. Germline-derived CDR1 and CDR2 are MNHEY and SMNVEV (reference sequence). The V segment lost 7 bases and the J segment 3 bases; nucleotides outside the gene matches: 7. The CDR3 sequence is 15 residues long. The CDR3 DNA reads as TGTGCCAGCACTGGTCGGGGACTAGCGACAGATACGCAGTATTTT. As protein: CASTGRGLATDTQYF.

V is TRBV13 and J is TRBJ1-5, with D perhaps TRBD1 (6 bases). CDR3 length equals 15 residues. The V end was cut by 1 base, the J end by 2 bases, with 9 bases between. Germline V lookup: CDR1 PRHDT, CDR2 FYEKMQ (reference sequence). The CDR3 loop is CASSLAGAGNQPQHF. In nucleotides, the CDR3 is TGTGCCAGCAGCTTAGCAGGGGCAGGCAATCAGCCCCAGCATTTT. The variable domain in full, completed from reference TRBV13 and TRBJ1-5, reads AAGVIQSPRHLIKEKRETATLKCYPIPRHDTVYWYQQGPGQDPQFLISFYEKMQSDKGSIPDRFSAQQFSDYHSELNMSSLELGDSALYFCASSLAGAGNQPQHFGDGTRLSIL.

V is TRBV19 and J is TRBJ2-7, with 8 nucleotides matching TRBD1. Trimming removed 3 bases from V and 7 bases from J; junction bases left unmatched: 8. Per germline, CDR1 LNHDA and CDR2 SQIVND (reference sequence). The CDR3 runs to 14 residues. Written as DNA, the CDR3 is TGTGCCAGTAGTATCGCTCAGGGGGCGCGGGAGCAGTACTTC. This encodes CASSIAQGAREQYF.

In this sample, this clone turned up a few times. This chain connects TRBV6-2 or TRBV6-3 to TRBJ1-2; D is unclear. Trimming stripped 2 bases from V and 10 bases from J, with 8 bases between. The CDR3 totals 11 residues. The germline gives CDR1 MNHEY, CDR2 SVGEGT. CDR3 DNA: TGTGCCAGCAGTTACGGCAATCTCTACACCTTC. Amino acids: CASSYGNLYTF.

This chain's CDR3 is CASSPYRGSEAFF. Written as DNA, the CDR3 is TGTGCCAGCAGTCCCTACAGGGGGTCTGAAGCTTTCTTT. J is TRBJ1-1 and V is TRBV28, with 8 bases lining up with TRBD1. CDR1 MDHEN and CDR2 SYDVKM come from the germline V gene. V shed 5 bases, J shed 6 bases, and the junction held 5 bases outside the gene matches. The CDR3 sequence is 13 residues long. Using reference TRBV28 and TRBJ1-1 for the parts outside the CDR3, the full variable domain is DVKVTQSSRYLVKRTGEKVFLECVQDMDHENMFWYRQDPGLGLRLIYFSYDVKMKEKGDIPEGYSVSREKKERFSLILESASTNQTSMYLCASSPYRGSEAFFGQGTRLTVV.

The CDR3 bases are TGTGCCAGCAGCCAAACAGGGGGCACCGGGGAGCTGTTTTTT. This codes for CASSQTGGTGELFF. This rearrangement joins TRBV3-1 (or the pseudogene TRBV3-2) to TRBJ2-2; 8 nucleotides line up with TRBD1. Trimming cost V 2 bases and J 4 bases; bases outside gene matches: 0. Germline lookup yields CDR1 LGHDT and CDR2 YNNKEL (reference sequence). CDR3 length: 14 residues.

The chain carries TRBV6-5 and TRBJ1-2, with a possible D match to TRBD1 (6 bases). The germline CDR1 and CDR2 sequences are MNHEY and SVGAGI. With 6 bases removed from V and 8 bases from J, the gap between germline ends came to 10 bases. This CDR3 region has 11 residues. The CDR3 reads CASSQGNGYTF. CDR3 in DNA: TGTGCCAGCAGCCAGGGGAACGGCTACACCTTC.

J is TRBJ2-7 and V is TRBV4-3, with TRBD1 identical over 9 bases. The V gene's germline CDR1 is LGHNA and CDR2 YSLEER. The CDR3 runs 16 residues. V gave up 0 bases and J gave up 0 bases; unmatched junction bases: 3. CDR3 protein: CASSQDPGQGSYEQYF. DNA for the CDR3: TGCGCCAGCAGCCAAGACCCGGGACAGGGCTCCTACGAGCAGTACTTC.

This clone was detected once. This chain connects TRBV12-3 or TRBV12-4 to TRBJ2-1, with TRBD2 as a possible D gene (5 bases). V lost 2 bases to trimming and J lost 7 bases, with 9 bases between them. There are 13 residues in the CDR3. The CDR3 nucleotides read TGTGCCAGCAGTTTAAGTCCGGGGAATGAGCAGTTCTTC. Translating gives CASSLSPGNEQFF.

Of note for this clone: One end of the junction does not line up with germline, which may come from a read error. The V gene is TRBV19, the J gene TRBJ2-5, with D tentatively TRBD2 (6 bases). Germline lookup yields CDR1 LNHDA and CDR2 SQIVND (reference sequence). The CDR3 is made up of 14 amino acids. The CDR3 DNA sequence: TGTGCCAGTAGTCACCCCCCGGGCGGGACTGAATCCCACTTC. This encodes CASSHPPGGTESHF.

J is TRBJ2-5 and V is TRBV3-1 (or the pseudogene TRBV3-2), with 10 bases lining up with TRBD2. Germline CDR1 and CDR2: LGHDT and YNNKEL (reference sequence). Unmatched junction bases numbered 14, after V lost 8 bases and J lost 2 bases. The CDR3 spans 17 residues. For the CDR3, the DNA is TGTGCCAGCGCTCGGGGGCTAGCGGGAGAGGGGCAAGAGACCCAGTACTTC. Its translation: CASARGLAGEGQETQYF.

The CDR3 spells CASSTGLGNTIYF. The DNA for the CDR3 is TGTGCCAGCAGCACAGGGTTAGGAAACACCATATATTTT. The chain is built from TRBV12-3 or TRBV12-4 and TRBJ1-3; D is perhaps TRBD1 (6 bases). The CDR3 is 13 amino acids. V was cut by 6 bases and J by 4 bases, with 10 bases left in between.

This chain joins TRBV27 and TRBJ1-1; D may be TRBD1 (5 bases). The CDR3 length is 14 residues. With 2 bases removed from V and 3 bases from J, the gap between germline ends came to 10 bases. Germline loops: CDR1 MNHEY, CDR2 SMNVEV (reference sequence). The CDR3 DNA follows: TGTGCCAGCAGTTTAACAGGTCCCTACACTGAAGCTTTCTTT. This gives the protein CASSLTGPYTEAFF.

The rearrangement links TRBV5-1 to TRBJ1-2; 9 bases agree with TRBD1. This CDR3 region has 14 residues. Germline lookup yields CDR1 SGHRS and CDR2 YFSETQ. Germline trimming cut 7 bases from V and 4 bases from J; bases unmatched to any gene: 8. The CDR3 region is CASAPQGAVYGYTF. In DNA form, the CDR3 reads TGCGCCAGCGCTCCACAGGGGGCGGTCTATGGCTACACCTTC.

This chain uses TRBV5-1 with TRBJ2-7; possibly TRBD1 for D (5 bases). The CDR3 has 12 residues. V lost 4 bases to trimming and J lost 3 bases, with 8 bases between them. Germline V gives CDR1 SGHRS, CDR2 YFSETQ. CDR3 residues: CASSEDNYEQYF. CDR3 sequence (DNA): TGCGCCAGCAGCGAGGACAACTACGAGCAGTACTTC.

This clone appeared a single time. This chain uses TRBV5-4 with TRBJ2-3, with D perhaps matching TRBD2 (6 bases). Germline-derived CDR1 and CDR2 are SGHNT and YYREEE (reference sequence). V was trimmed by 0 bases and J by 3 bases, leaving 14 bases between them. The CDR3 covers 16 residues. The CDR3 nucleotides are TGTGCCAGCAGCTTGGGACTAGTAGGGCGAACAGATACGCAGTATTTT. It encodes CASSLGLVGRTDTQYF.

The rearrangement links TRBV3-1 (or the pseudogene TRBV3-2) to TRBJ2-7; D gene ambiguous. From germline, CDR1 is LGHDT and CDR2 YNNKEL (reference sequence). CDR3 length equals 14 residues. The ends were cut back, 1 base at V and 1 base at J, with 8 bases in the middle. The CDR3 DNA is TGTGCCAGCAGCCAAGGGTGGAGTTCCTACGAGCAGTACTTC. It yields the protein CASSQGWSSYEQYF.

J is TRBJ1-1 and V is TRBV27; D is ambiguous. CDR1 MNHEY and CDR2 SMNVEV come from the germline V gene (reference sequence). The CDR3 runs to 14 residues. V was shortened by 0 bases and J by 4 bases, with 9 bases between the two germline ends. CDR3 sequence: CASSLSSGATEAFF. The DNA of the CDR3 is TGTGCCAGCAGTTTATCGTCGGGTGCCACTGAAGCTTTCTTT.

The chain joins TRBV4-3 to TRBJ1-2, with 9 bases that match TRBD1. CDR1 and CDR2 from the germline V gene are LGHNA and YSLEER. Trimming at V came to 1 base and at J to 1 base, leaving 7 bases not matched to a gene. CDR3 size: 17 residues. CDR3 sequence reads: CASSQVTGTGNNYGYTF. As DNA, the CDR3 is TGCGCCAGCAGCCAAGTTACGGGGACAGGGAATAACTATGGCTACACCTTC.

The gene calls are TRBV6-4 and TRBJ2-3, with TRBD1 matching 9 bases. Germline assignment: CDR1 MRHNA and CDR2 SNTAGT. V gave up 3 bases and J gave up 6 bases; unmatched junction bases: 7. The length of the CDR3 is 15 residues. The CDR3, as DNA: TGTGCCAGCAGTGAAGGGACAGGGAGTGTGGATACGCAGTATTTT. Its translation: CASSEGTGSVDTQYF.

The chain employs TRBV6-5 and TRBJ1-5; the D is unclear. Germline values: CDR1 MNHEY, CDR2 SVGAGI. V lost 6 bases, J lost 1 base, and 13 bases lay in between. The CDR3 loop spans 15 amino acids. The CDR3 is CASRMGETSNQPQHF. For the CDR3, the DNA is TGTGCCAGCAGGATGGGAGAAACAAGCAATCAGCCCCAGCATTTT.

The rearrangement uses TRBV20-1 and TRBJ2-7; tentatively, D is TRBD1 (5 bases). Germline V lookup: CDR1 DFQATT, CDR2 SNEGSKA (reference sequence). Between the trimmed V and J ends, which lost 3 bases and 3 bases, there was a span of 15 bases. The CDR3 has 14 residues. CDR3 in DNA: TGCAGTGCTAGTTCTGGGCAGGGCATCTACGAGCAGTACTTC. Its protein is CSASSGQGIYEQYF.

V gene TRBV28 combines with J gene TRBJ2-7, with TRBD1 matching 11 bases. The CDR3 spans 17 residues. V dropped 7 bases and J dropped 6; count of bases not matched to a gene: 17. Germline CDR1 and CDR2: MDHEN and SYDVKM. This CDR3 reads CASTQTGGRTGGFEQYF. Here the CDR3 DNA reads TGTGCCAGCACACAAACCGGGGGGCGGACAGGGGGCTTCGAGCAGTACTTC.

This clone appeared once. The chain carries TRBV5-1 and TRBJ2-1, with 9 bases lining up with TRBD2. Germline CDR1 is SGHRS and CDR2 is YFSETQ. Unmatched junction bases numbered 10, after V lost 5 bases and J lost 4 bases. This CDR3 is 16 amino acids long. CDR3 in amino acids: CASSGGSGSTYNEQFF. The CDR3 bases are TGCGCCAGCAGTGGGGGTAGCGGGAGCACATACAATGAGCAGTTCTTC. The full variable domain, with the rest looked up from reference TRBV5-1 and TRBJ2-1, is KAGVTQTPRYLIKTRGQQVTLSCSPISGHRSVSWYQQTPGQGLQFLFEYFSETQRNKGNFPGRFSGRQFSNSRSEMNVSTLELGDSALYLCASSGGSGSTYNEQFFGPGTRLTVL.

This rearrangement joins TRBV11-1 to TRBJ2-1, with D unclear. Germline V gene lookup returns CDR1 SGHAT and CDR2 FQDESV (reference sequence). Deletions cut 1 base from V and 6 bases from J, with 7 bases between. This CDR3 region has 13 residues. CDR3 region: CASSLVMFNEQFF. CDR3 in DNA: TGTGCCAGCAGCTTAGTAATGTTCAATGAGCAGTTCTTC.

This rearrangement joins TRBV5-4 to TRBJ2-3, with TRBD2 matching over 9 bases. In germline, CDR1 is SGHNT, CDR2 YYREEE (reference sequence). Trimming at V came to 7 bases and at J to 5 bases, leaving 8 bases not matched to a gene. The CDR3 sequence is 14 residues long. CDR3 amino acids: CASRRGRGQDTQYF. The CDR3 nucleotides are TGTGCCAGCCGCCGCGGGAGGGGGCAAGATACGCAGTATTTT.

The chain couples TRBV7-9 to TRBJ1-1; 9 bases fit TRBD1. The CDR3 has 17 amino acids. V was clipped by 4 bases and J by 3 bases; unmatched bases: 12. Germline V gene sequence: CDR1 SEHNR, CDR2 FQNEAQ (reference sequence). The DNA for the CDR3 is TGTGCCAGCAGCTCGAACAGGGGGCTTGGGTCGGACACTGAAGCTTTCTTT. Its protein product is CASSSNRGLGSDTEAFF.